The rows below give T cell receptor beta chains drawn from one sample of a study of human T cells and chemical hapten exposure. TCRdb used MiXCR to reprocess the RACE reads, holding one entry per CDR3 protein. This sample has approximately 260,000 distinct CDR3 sequences, with roughly 8.9% found just once. The sequencing here drew on whole blood, taken in connection with sensitization to the hapten diphenylcyclopropenone (DPC). Every receptor here comes from a woman aged 40 to 49 with alopecia areata. Some clones in this sample may be carry-over from other donors' samples. The CDR3 runs from the conserved cysteine through the conserved F or W. A D gene is named only where the DNA matches it firmly. Clone size is given for some rows only: seen once, a few or many times, or a class if the clone is expanded.

>TRBV6-2/TRBV6-3|-|TRBD2|TRBJ2-3
TGTGCCAGCAGTTACGGCGGGAGCAGGTCAGATACGCAGTATTTT
CASSYGGSRSDTQYF
>TRBV7-9|-|-|TRBJ2-1
TGTGCCAGCAGCCAACCCCTGGGGGTTGCTAGCCTCCCTCCTCAGGGGTACAATGAGCAGTTCTTC
CASSQPLGVASLPPQGYNEQFF
>TRBV19|few|-|TRBJ2-2
TGTGCCAGTAGTACCCCCCGGGAGCTGTTTTTT
CASSTPRELFF
>TRBV10-2|-|-|TRBJ1-4
TGCGCCAGCAGTGGAATGTGGAGGGGCCCCCTTGCAACTAATGAAAAACTGTTTTTT
CASSGMWRGPLATNEKLFF
>TRBV28|few|-|TRBJ2-7
TGTGCCAGCAGTTTGAGCGTCCCCTACGAGCAGTACTTC
CASSLSVPYEQYF
>TRBV27|few|-|TRBJ2-7
TGTGCCAGCAGTTTATTACCCTCGAGGGGAACTAGATTCTACGAGCAGTACTTC
CASSLLPSRGTRFYEQYF
>TRBV28|many|TRBD2|TRBJ2-1
TGTGCCAGCAGTTTCTCCTTCCTAGCGGCTGGTTACAATGAGCAGTTCTTC
CASSFSFLAAGYNEQFF
>TRBV12-3/TRBV12-4|few|TRBD2|TRBJ2-5
TGTGCCAGCAAGCCGGGGGGACAAGAGACCCAGTACTTC
CASKPGGQETQYF
>TRBV24-1|few|-|TRBJ1-5
TGTGCCACCAGTGGCCAGGGTGGACAGCCCCAGCATTTT
CATSGQGGQPQHF
>TRBV4-3|-|-|TRBJ1-4
TGCGCCAGCAGCCAAGATCTAGGGGCGGGTGGTGAAAAACTGTTTTTT
CASSQDLGAGGEKLFF
>TRBV7-9|many|-|TRBJ1-3
TGTGCCAGCAGCTTAAGCAGCTCTGGAAACACCATATATTTT
CASSLSSSGNTIYF
>TRBV12-3/TRBV12-4|many|TRBD1|TRBJ2-7
TGTGCCAGCAGTATGACCGGGACAGGAAGGTACGAGCAGTACTTC
CASSMTGTGRYEQYF
>TRBV5-1|-|-|TRBJ2-7
TGCGCCAGCAGCCCTGAGGGGGGGCCCTACGAGCAGTACTTC
CASSPEGGPYEQYF
>TRBV15|few|-|TRBJ2-3
TGTGCCACCAGCAGAGCCCAACGCACAGATACGCAGTATTTT
CATSRAQRTDTQYF
>TRBV27|-|-|TRBJ2-7
TGTGCCAGCAGTTTATTCGGCGAGCAGTACTTC
CASSLFGEQYF
>TRBV20-1|few|TRBD2|TRBJ2-3
TGCAGTGCTATAGCGGGGGGGACAGATACGCAGTATTTT
CSAIAGGTDTQYF
>TRBV7-8|-|TRBD1|TRBJ1-4
TGTGCCAGCAGCTACACCCGGGACAGGGATGGAAAACTGTTTTTT
CASSYTRDRDGKLFF
>TRBV20-1|many|TRBD1|TRBJ2-7
TGCAGGGGGGACAGGGGGCGGGAGCAGTACTTC
CRGDRGREQYF
>TRBV5-1|-|-|TRBJ2-3
TGCGCCAGCAGCCCCCCTGGCACCTCCACAGATACGCAGTATTTT
CASSPPGTSTDTQYF
>TRBV28|few|-|TRBJ2-7
TGTGCCAGCAGTTTGCCGGGAACCTCCTACGAGCAGTACTTC
CASSLPGTSYEQYF
>TRBV24-1|few|-|TRBJ2-1
TGTGCCACCAGTGATCCCTCGGTAGAGCAGTTCTTC
CATSDPSVEQFF
>TRBV12-3/TRBV12-4|few|-|TRBJ1-4
TGTGCCAGCAGTCCCCAAGGCCCGAATGAAAAACTGTTTTTT
CASSPQGPNEKLFF
>TRBV5-1|few|TRBD1|TRBJ1-1
TGCGCCAGCAGCCCGCGGACAGGAATCACTGAAGCTTTCTTT
CASSPRTGITEAFF
>TRBV6-5|few|-|TRBJ1-1
TGTGCCAGCAGACCCCCAGGGACTCGAACTGAAGCTTTCTTT
CASRPPGTRTEAFF
>TRBV10-3|-|-|TRBJ2-5
TGTGCCATCAGTGAGGGGCAAGAGACCCAGTACTTC
CAISEGQETQYF
>TRBV10-3|many|-|TRBJ2-7
TGTGCCATCGCCTACAGGGTCGGGGGCGAGCAGTACTTC
CAIAYRVGGEQYF
>TRBV27|few|-|TRBJ2-1
TGTGCCAGCCGTTGGGCCCCTGGCTACAATGAGCAGTTCTTC
CASRWAPGYNEQFF
>TRBV6-8|-|-|TRBJ2-5
TGTGCCAGCAGTTCTGGAAACCTTAACCAAGAGACCCAGTACTTC
CASSSGNLNQETQYF
>TRBV5-1|-|TRBD2|TRBJ2-3
TGCACCAGCAGCTTAGGGACTAGCGCAGATACGCAGTATTTT
CTSSLGTSADTQYF
>TRBV5-4|many|TRBD1|TRBJ2-7
TGTGCCAGCAGCTTGGGGGGACAGAACTCCTACGAGCAGTACTTC
CASSLGGQNSYEQYF
>TRBV28|-|TRBD1|TRBJ2-5
TGTGCCAGCAGTTTTTTGTCGACAGGGCTTCAAGAGACCCAGTACTTC
CASSFLSTGLQETQYF
>TRBV18|-|-|TRBJ1-4
TGTGCCAGCTCACCACTAACCCTCAGCGGTGAAAAACTGTTTTTT
CASSPLTLSGEKLFF
>TRBV21-1|many|-|TRBJ2-7
TGTGCCAGCAGCAGCCCATCCCGGCAGCTTTACGAGCAGTACTTC
CASSSPSRQLYEQYF
>TRBV27|many|-|TRBJ2-3
TGTGCCAGCAGTTTATCAGTATTTTTCGGTACGCAGTATTTT
CASSLSVFFGTQYF
>TRBV30|few|-|TRBJ1-6
TGTGCCTGGAGTGTGGGGGTTGGCTATAATTCACCCCTCCACTTT
CAWSVGVGYNSPLHF
>TRBV29-1|many|TRBD1|TRBJ1-5
TGCAGCGTTCCGGACAGGGGGCATCAGCCCCAGCATTTT
CSVPDRGHQPQHF
>TRBV28|-|-|TRBJ2-1
TGTGCCAGCAGTTCACCGCGGCCCCCCCCGAACAATGAGCAGTTCTTC
CASSSPRPPPNNEQFF
>TRBV7-3|-|-|TRBJ2-5
TGTGCCAGCAGCTTCGGACCCGAGGAGACCCAGTACTTC
CASSFGPEETQYF
>TRBV7-9|-|-|TRBJ2-1
TGTGCCAGCAGCCTACGAGCGGAGGGAGCCTCCTACAATGAGCAGTTCTTC
CASSLRAEGASYNEQFF
>TRBV6-4|few|-|TRBJ2-1
TGTGCCAGCAGCGCTAGACTAGGCGGTGAGCAGTTCTTC
CASSARLGGEQFF
>TRBV7-2|many|-|TRBJ2-5
TGTGCCAGCACCCCCCTTGCCGGAGCCTCAGGGACCCAGTACTTC
CASTPLAGASGTQYF
>TRBV10-3|-|-|TRBJ2-3
TGTGCCATCAGTGTGGGTGTTAGCACAGATACGCAGTATTTT
CAISVGVSTDTQYF
>TRBV10-3|many|-|TRBJ2-1
TGTGCCATCAGTGCGGATCCGCTGTACAATGAGCAGTTCTTC
CAISADPLYNEQFF
>TRBV28|many|-|TRBJ1-1
TGTGCCAGCACTACTTTGATGAACACTGAAGCTTTCTTT
CASTTLMNTEAFF
>TRBV27|few|TRBD2|TRBJ2-7
TGTGCCAGCAGTTTGATCGGACTAGTTTACGAGCAGTACTTC
CASSLIGLVYEQYF
>TRBV2|-|TRBD1|TRBJ2-1
TGTGCCAGCAGGGACAGGGGCTCCTACAATGAGCAGTTCTTC
CASRDRGSYNEQFF
>TRBV20-1|-|TRBD2|TRBJ2-3
TGCAGTGCTAGAAGTTCGTTTAGGGCGGGAGGGCCAGATACGCAGTATTTT
CSARSSFRAGGPDTQYF
>TRBV10-3|-|TRBD2|TRBJ2-5
TGTGCCATCAGTGAAACCGGACTAGCGGGCCAAGAGACCCAGTACTTC
CAISETGLAGQETQYF
>TRBV6-2/TRBV6-3|-|TRBD1|TRBJ1-5
TGTGCCAGCAGTTACTGGGGTCAGGGGGCCACTCAGCCCCAGCATTTT
CASSYWGQGATQPQHF
>TRBV2|-|TRBD2|TRBJ2-1
TGTGCCAGCAGTGACCCCCTGGCTAGCGGGGACTACAATGAGCAGTTCTTC
CASSDPLASGDYNEQFF
>TRBV7-9|medium-sized|-|TRBJ2-7
TGTGCCAGCAGCTTGCCCCAGGGGCAGTACGAGCAGTACTTC
CASSLPQGQYEQYF
>TRBV6-6|few|TRBD2|TRBJ2-1
TGTGCCAGCAGTCGACTAGCGGGGCGGGTCAATGAGCAGTTCTTC
CASSRLAGRVNEQFF
>TRBV4-1|few|-|TRBJ1-5
TGCGCCAGCAGCCAAGATGGCGACAGGTCCAATCAGCCCCAGCATTTT
CASSQDGDRSNQPQHF
>TRBV12-5|few|-|TRBJ1-1
TGTGCTAGTGGTAGATTGGATACCACTGAAGCTTTCTTT
CASGRLDTTEAFF
>TRBV3-1|-|-|TRBJ2-2
TGTGCCAGCACTTTGAACACCGGGGAGCTGTTTTTT
CASTLNTGELFF
>TRBV12-3/TRBV12-4|few|TRBD2|TRBJ2-1
TGTGCCAGCAGTGATGGGAGCGGGAGAAATGAGCAGTTCTTC
CASSDGSGRNEQFF
>TRBV5-1|many|-|TRBJ1-6
TGCGCCAGCAGCTTGGAAGGACCGGGACAAAATTCACCCCTCCACTTT
CASSLEGPGQNSPLHF
>TRBV10-3|-|TRBD1|TRBJ2-1
TGTGCCATCAGTGTCGGGGACAGGGGGAATGAGCAGTTCTTC
CAISVGDRGNEQFF
>TRBV6-5|-|-|TRBJ1-2
TGTGCCAGCAGCCCGGACCGACGAAACTATGGCTACACCTTC
CASSPDRRNYGYTF
>TRBV7-2|few|TRBD2|TRBJ2-2
TGTGCCAGCAGCTTAGGCGGACTAGCGGGAGCCGGGGAGCTGTTTTTT
CASSLGGLAGAGELFF